This entry features one T cell receptor (beta chain) sequence. This clone appeared a single time. No cognate antigen has been identified for it. No much larger clonotype is one base removed from it; base qualities were not supplied. The library was produced with the immunoSEQ multiplex PCR assay. RNA was extracted from all samples and reverse transcribed into cDNA, which served as template for TCR sequencing. First-strand cDNA was synthesized with SuperScript III using a 2:1 mix of oligo-dT and random hexamers. A synthetic immune receptor repertoire was used to gauge amplification bias, and whatever bias remained was removed computationally. The authors' pipeline ran thus. Raw reads were preprocessed for error removal, and CDR3 was defined according to IMGT conventions as running from the conserved cysteine to phenylalanine. Clonality was computed as 1 minus the Shannon entropy, with the entropy normalized by log2 of the number of productive unique TCRs. Whether each scalp clone was CD4 or CD8 was inferred by checking scalp TCRbeta sequences against the CD4 and CD8 repertoires from sorted blood. In TCRdb, the immuneACCESS table is reduced to in-frame sequences with V and J assigned. These tables do not hold every clone; where another copy was compared, an unresolved V gene accounts for under half, and the others remain unexplained. From that table come the V and J calls and clone size; the DNA was used to work out D and trimming. In all, the sample holds approximately 180,000 clones, and 50% to 75% of those were seen once. Of the sample, roughly 16% falls within the top ten clones.

In the germline V gene, CDR1 corresponds to SGHAT and CDR2 to FQNNGV. Here V drops 4 bases and J drops 3 bases, and the junction holds 4 bases not matched to any gene. The CDR3 runs 15 residues from the cysteine to the phenylalanine. Only the CDR3 DNA stays, 45 bases, in frame from base 1. Sample treatment or condition, as interpreted from the label and publication: oral pan-JAK inhibitor, 5-10 mg twice daily. Peripheral blood and lesional scalp punch biopsies were obtained from patients with alopecia areata. PBMCs were isolated by density centrifugation and stained for CD3, CD4 and CD8, and CD4+ and CD8+ T cells were sorted on a FACSAria. This entry is derived from a study of CD8+ T cells in alopecia areata (dated by TCRdb to 2016 to 2018). Background on the whole study: Treated patients were enrolled in an open-label pilot trial of oral tofacitinib at 5 to 10 mg twice daily for moderate-to-severe alopecia areata. Patients on tofacitinib were biopsied at baseline and after 4 and 24 weeks of treatment, and several of the patients also had a later scalp biopsy. High-throughput TCRbeta sequencing was used to examine T cell clonal expansion in alopecia areata in both the C3H/HeJ mouse model and human patients. RNA was extracted with the PAXgene miRNA kit for fixed scalp, the miRNeasy kit for PBMCs, and the RNeasy kit for mouse skin. Scalp clonality was compared among normal scalp (n=4), patchy alopecia areata scalp (n=8), and alopecia totalis/universalis scalp (n=8). Tofacitinib was administered for 6 to 18 months, and 6 months of follow-up off drug were then conducted to assess delayed response and recurrence. immunoSEQ multiplex PCR using 35 Vbeta forward primers and 13 Jbeta reverse primers was used to amplify TCRbeta CDR3 regions. Human TCRbeta sequencing covered scalp tissue and sorted CD4+ and CD8+ peripheral blood T cells from patchy and totalis/universalis alopecia areata patients and healthy controls. For the treated patients, the SALT score, which quantifies what percentage of scalp surface area is affected, served as the measure of disease severity.

Study-wide findings and limitations: Because the treated cohort was small and had just a single nonresponder, larger studies are needed to establish links between baseline CD8+ expansion and response. Compared with mice, TCR sequences shared between patients were less clear, possibly partly because of HLA diversity across the patient population. Many expanded lesional clones persisted in scalp and blood during tofacitinib treatment, which may partly explain relapse after stopping treatment. With tofacitinib, both scalp clonality and the number of expanded CD8+ clones among the top 100 scalp clones went down significantly. Compared with normal scalp, lesional scalp had higher clonality and more expanded CD8+ clones, particularly in alopecia totalis/universalis, a pattern that suggests antigenic drive. Unlike mouse skin, where gammadelta T cells dominate, normal human skin contains resident alphabeta T cells that get sequenced too, which complicates analysis of the scalp TCR repertoire.

The sequence was obtained from a human donor with alopecia areata. The material sequenced was CD4+ T cells sorted from blood, taken between weeks 55 and 65, from a patient treated with tofacitinib. Here the chain combines TRBV11-2 and TRBJ2-1; 9 bases in the middle match TRBD1. The DNA sequence is TGTGCCAGCAGCTCGGGACAGGGCGTCTACAATGAGCAGTTCTTC. Its product reads: CASSSGQGVYNEQFF.